Following are 13 T cell receptor beta chains from one sample sequenced in a study of T cell responses to AZD1222 COVID-19 vaccine. The protocol was immunoSEQ multiplex PCR, while the TCRdb copy is restricted to in-frame clones and leaves out a portion. The sample records 100,000 to 150,000 clones, approximately 90% being singletons. Specimen: peripheral blood, collected 28 days after the second AZD1222 dose. The receptors derive from an adult who received the AZD1222 COVID-19 vaccine.

V usage is TRBV19 and J usage is TRBJ1-2; the D is unclear. Trimming pared 3 bases from V and 4 bases from J, leaving 6 bases between. CDR3 length: 12 amino acids. Germline V gives CDR1 LNHDA, CDR2 SQIVND (reference sequence). This CDR3 reads CASSMTGYGYTF. CDR3 DNA sequence: TGTGCCAGTAGTATGACGGGCTATGGCTACACCTTC.

In regard to this clone: The same CDR3 can be traced to other DNA sequences in this sample. V is TRBV19 and J is TRBJ1-5; possibly TRBD1 for D (5 bases). This CDR3 has 14 residues. Germline loops: CDR1 LNHDA, CDR2 SQIVND (reference sequence). Between the trimmed V and J ends, which lost 2 bases and 3 bases, there was a span of 8 bases. CDR3 coding DNA: TGTGCCAGTAGTATACGGGACTTCAATCAGCCCCAGCATTTT. This translates into CASSIRDFNQPQHF. The variable domain in full, completed from reference TRBV19 and TRBJ1-5, reads DGGITQSPKYLFRKEGQNVTLSCEQNLNHDAMYWYRQDPGQGLRLIYYSQIVNDFQKGDIAEGYSVSREKKESFPLTVTSAQKNPTAFYLCASSIRDFNQPQHFGDGTRLSIL.

The genes are TRBV29-1 and TRBJ2-7; D is ambiguous. Germline V lookup: CDR1 SQVTM, CDR2 ANQGSEA. V was pared by 3 bases and J by 2 bases, with 5 bases between. The CDR3 is 11 amino acids. The CDR3: CSVDSTYEQYF. The CDR3 DNA is TGCAGCGTTGACAGCACCTACGAGCAGTACTTC.

CDR3 amino acids: CASSSGLYEQYF. CDR3 DNA sequence: TGTGCCAGCTCATCGGGACTTTACGAGCAGTACTTC. The V and J genes are TRBV18 and TRBJ2-7, with D tentatively TRBD2 (6 bases). The CDR3 length is 12 residues. Trimming pared 5 bases from V and 4 bases from J, leaving 9 bases between. Germline V gives CDR1 KGHSH, CDR2 LQKENI. The full variable domain, completed using reference TRBV18 and TRBJ2-7, is NAGVMQNPRHLVRRRGQEARLRCSPMKGHSHVYWYRQLPEEGLKFMVYLQKENIIDESGMPKERFSAEFPKEGPSILRIQQVVRGDSAAYFCASSSGLYEQYFGPGTRLTVT.

The V gene is TRBV4-3, the J gene TRBJ2-1, with 8 bases aligning to TRBD2. This CDR3 is built from 18 residues. From germline, CDR1 is LGHNA and CDR2 YSLEER. With 0 bases clipped from V and 0 bases from J, the junction kept 7 bases outside the gene matches. The CDR3 nucleotides read TGCGCCAGCAGCCAAGAAAGTATAGCGGGGAACTCCTACAATGAGCAGTTCTTC. It encodes CASSQESIAGNSYNEQFF.

V is TRBV19 and J is TRBJ1-2; the match to TRBD1 covers 9 bases. Unmatched junction bases numbered 1, after V lost 1 base and J lost 1 base. Germline V lookup: CDR1 LNHDA, CDR2 SQIVND (reference sequence). The CDR3 runs 15 residues. CDR3 region: CASSIGTGVNYGYTF. The CDR3 DNA is TGTGCCAGTAGTATAGGGACAGGGGTTAACTATGGCTACACCTTC.

The chain couples TRBV7-3 to TRBJ2-2; possible D gene TRBD2, 6 bases. Germline values: CDR1 SGHTA, CDR2 FQGTGA. The CDR3 spans 16 residues. V lost 1 base to trimming and J lost 7 bases, with 16 bases between them. The CDR3 DNA follows: TGTGCCAGCAGCTTAATTCCCGGCCAGGGAGGCGGGGAGCTGTTTTTT. Its translation is CASSLIPGQGGGELFF.

This chain connects TRBV18 to TRBJ1-2; 7 bases line up with TRBD1. Trimming removed 5 bases from V and 0 bases from J; junction bases left unmatched: 6. The CDR3 has 15 residues. CDR1 is KGHSH, CDR2 LQKENI, per germline. CDR3 loop: CASSASGGSNYGYTF. Written as DNA, the CDR3 is TGTGCCAGCTCAGCGTCAGGGGGTTCTAACTATGGCTACACCTTC.

The CDR3 is CASRARTQVRYGYTF. Here the CDR3 DNA reads TGTGCCAGCAGGGCTAGGACCCAAGTCCGCTATGGCTACACCTTC. The chain links TRBV6-5 to TRBJ1-2; D is undetermined. The CDR3 loop spans 15 amino acids. The V and J ends lost 6 bases and 4 bases respectively, with 18 bases between them. CDR1 MNHEY and CDR2 SVGAGI come from the germline V gene.

This chain links TRBV7-9 with TRBJ2-7, with 7 bases fitting TRBD1. CDR1 and CDR2 (germline): SEHNR, FQNEAQ (reference sequence). Unmatched junction bases numbered 3, after V lost 8 bases and J lost 2 bases. The CDR3 runs to 12 residues. CDR3 loop: CASGQGAYEQYF. CDR3 DNA sequence: TGTGCCAGCGGGCAGGGGGCCTACGAGCAGTACTTC.

CDR3 region: CASSTPGQVGYTF. CDR3 nucleotides: TGTGCCAGCAGTACACCGGGACAGGTGGGCTACACCTTC. The chain recombines TRBV12-3 or TRBV12-4 with TRBJ1-2; 8 nucleotides align to TRBD1. V lost 5 bases and J lost 8; bases outside the gene matches: 7. The CDR3 has 13 amino acids.

The chain joins TRBV7-2 to TRBJ2-5; 8 nucleotides line up with TRBD2. The CDR3 is 17 residues long. Per germline, CDR1 SGHTA and CDR2 FQGNSA. Trimming at V came to 4 bases and at J to 1 base, leaving 11 bases not matched to a gene. The CDR3 DNA follows: TGTGCCAGCAGCTCCGGATGGGGCGGGGGGTCCCAAGAGACCCAGTACTTC. This translates into CASSSGWGGGSQETQYF.

This rearrangement joins TRBV28 to TRBJ2-5, with D maybe TRBD1 (7 bases). This CDR3 has 13 amino acids. V was pared by 5 bases and J by 11 bases, with 18 bases between. Germline CDR1 is MDHEN and CDR2 is SYDVKM. As DNA, the CDR3 is TGTGCCAGCAGTGCGGGACAGTCCCCTTTACAGTACTTC. The encoded protein is CASSAGQSPLQYF.